A selection of T cell receptor beta chains follows, all from one sample in a study of T cell changes during pregnancy in multiple sclerosis. Measured with immunoSEQ multiplex PCR; TCRdb has only the in-frame clones, and not every one. The table records 50,000 or so clones, more than 90% of them present only once. The material was CD4+ T cells from peripheral blood mononuclear cells, obtained before pregnancy. These receptors were collected from a female donor with multiple sclerosis, enrolled in a pregnancy study. Both conserved end residues are part of each CDR3. Fields, in order: CDR3 DNA, CDR3 protein, D gene, V gene, clone size, J gene. The D gene is left open where the match is weak. Expanded clones get a size class; other rows say once, few or many, or leave the size out.

cdr3_nt: TGTGCGGGGGGACAGGCTAGCTATGGCTACACCTTC
cdr3_aa: CAGGQASYGYTF
d_call: TRBD1
v_call: TRBV6-1
clone_size: -
j_call: TRBJ1-2

cdr3_nt: TGTGCCAGCTCACCGGACAGGTCGGTGACCCAGTACTTC
cdr3_aa: CASSPDRSVTQYF
d_call: TRBD1
v_call: TRBV18
clone_size: -
j_call: TRBJ2-5

cdr3_nt: TGCGCCAGCAGCCCGAGTGCCTCTGGAAACACCATATATTTT
cdr3_aa: CASSPSASGNTIYF
d_call: -
v_call: TRBV5-1
clone_size: few
j_call: TRBJ1-3

cdr3_nt: TGTGCCAGCAGCTCCAGCACCGGGGAGCTGTTTTTT
cdr3_aa: CASSSSTGELFF
d_call: -
v_call: TRBV5-6
clone_size: -
j_call: TRBJ2-2

cdr3_nt: TGTGCCAGCAGTTTATCAGGGGGCACAGATACGCAGTATTTT
cdr3_aa: CASSLSGGTDTQYF
d_call: -
v_call: TRBV28
clone_size: -
j_call: TRBJ2-3

cdr3_nt: TGTGCCAGCAGCAAAGGTCAGGGGGTGGCTATCGATGAGCAGTTCTTC
cdr3_aa: CASSKGQGVAIDEQFF
d_call: -
v_call: TRBV21-1
clone_size: -
j_call: TRBJ2-1

cdr3_nt: TGTGCCAGCAGTGTACAGGGTGGCGAGCAGTACTTC
cdr3_aa: CASSVQGGEQYF
d_call: -
v_call: TRBV2
clone_size: -
j_call: TRBJ2-7

cdr3_nt: TGCAGCGTTGAGGGACAGGGGTTGGACGAGCAGTACTTC
cdr3_aa: CSVEGQGLDEQYF
d_call: TRBD1
v_call: TRBV29-1
clone_size: -
j_call: TRBJ2-7

cdr3_nt: TGCAGCGTTGGTCCAGGGGGCGGGAACACTGAAGCTTTCTTT
cdr3_aa: CSVGPGGGNTEAFF
d_call: TRBD1
v_call: TRBV29-1
clone_size: -
j_call: TRBJ1-1

cdr3_nt: TGTGCCAGCAGCTTACGGTCCGCTAGCGGTCGGGCAGATACGCAGTATTTT
cdr3_aa: CASSLRSASGRADTQYF
d_call: TRBD2
v_call: TRBV7-2
clone_size: -
j_call: TRBJ2-3

cdr3_nt: TGTGCCAGCAGCTTAGTTAGCGGGAGCGCCGAGCAGTACTTC
cdr3_aa: CASSLVSGSAEQYF
d_call: TRBD2
v_call: TRBV7-6
clone_size: -
j_call: TRBJ2-7

cdr3_nt: TGTGCCAGCAGTGAAGCGGCTCCGGGACAGGGTCATGGCTACACCTTC
cdr3_aa: CASSEAAPGQGHGYTF
d_call: TRBD1
v_call: TRBV6-1
clone_size: -
j_call: TRBJ1-2

cdr3_nt: TGTGCCATCGGCCGACAGGGCTTCGCCATGAACACTGAAGCTTTCTTT
cdr3_aa: CAIGRQGFAMNTEAFF
d_call: TRBD1
v_call: TRBV10-3
clone_size: -
j_call: TRBJ1-1

cdr3_nt: TGTGCCAGCACCATTGCGGCGGTTAATAGCAATCAGCCCCAGCATTTT
cdr3_aa: CASTIAAVNSNQPQHF
d_call: -
v_call: TRBV28
clone_size: -
j_call: TRBJ1-5

cdr3_nt: TGTGCCAGCAGCTTTTTCTCAGCGGGGGACACCATATATTTT
cdr3_aa: CASSFFSAGDTIYF
d_call: -
v_call: TRBV5-6
clone_size: few
j_call: TRBJ1-3

cdr3_nt: TGTGCCAGCAGCTTCGGTGAGACCCAGTACTTC
cdr3_aa: CASSFGETQYF
d_call: -
v_call: TRBV7-2
clone_size: -
j_call: TRBJ2-5

cdr3_nt: TGTGCCAGCAGCATCGGACTAGCGGGGGGGGAAGGGCAGTTCTTC
cdr3_aa: CASSIGLAGGEGQFF
d_call: TRBD2
v_call: TRBV9
clone_size: -
j_call: TRBJ2-1

cdr3_nt: TGTGCCAGCAACCCTAGCGGGGTGAACACCGGGGAGCTGTTTTTT
cdr3_aa: CASNPSGVNTGELFF
d_call: TRBD2
v_call: TRBV9
clone_size: -
j_call: TRBJ2-2

cdr3_nt: TGCAGCGTTGGCCCCACCTCGGCTAGATCGGCCTACAATGAGCAGTTCTTC
cdr3_aa: CSVGPTSARSAYNEQFF
d_call: -
v_call: TRBV29-1
clone_size: -
j_call: TRBJ2-1

cdr3_nt: TGTGCCAGCAGCTTGGGGACTAGCGGGAATTACGAGCAGTACTTC
cdr3_aa: CASSLGTSGNYEQYF
d_call: TRBD2
v_call: TRBV5-4
clone_size: -
j_call: TRBJ2-7

cdr3_nt: TGTGCCAGCAGTCCCCATAGGGGGCCCTACGAGCAGTACTTC
cdr3_aa: CASSPHRGPYEQYF
d_call: TRBD1
v_call: TRBV6-6
clone_size: -
j_call: TRBJ2-7

cdr3_nt: TGTGCCAGCAGTTTACGTGTTAATGAGCAGTTCTTC
cdr3_aa: CASSLRVNEQFF
d_call: -
v_call: TRBV28
clone_size: -
j_call: TRBJ2-1

cdr3_nt: TGCGCCAGCAGGTACCGGGGACTAGCGGACACCGGGGAGCTGTTTTTT
cdr3_aa: CASRYRGLADTGELFF
d_call: TRBD2
v_call: TRBV23-1
clone_size: once
j_call: TRBJ2-2

cdr3_nt: TGTGCCAGCTCACCACTAACTGATACCGGGGAACTGTTTTTT
cdr3_aa: CASSPLTDTGELFF
d_call: -
v_call: TRBV18
clone_size: -
j_call: TRBJ2-2

cdr3_nt: TGCGCCAGCAGCAGAGGGCGCCCTGGAAACACCATATATTTT
cdr3_aa: CASSRGRPGNTIYF
d_call: -
v_call: TRBV4-1
clone_size: -
j_call: TRBJ1-3

cdr3_nt: TGCGCCAGCAGCCTCCGAGGTAAGGGAGAAGGCTACACCTTC
cdr3_aa: CASSLRGKGEGYTF
d_call: -
v_call: TRBV5-1
clone_size: -
j_call: TRBJ1-2

cdr3_nt: TGTGCCAGCAGCTTACGGAATAGCGGGCAAGAGACCCAGTACTTC
cdr3_aa: CASSLRNSGQETQYF
d_call: TRBD2
v_call: TRBV7-2
clone_size: -
j_call: TRBJ2-5

cdr3_nt: TGTGCCAGCAGATACCGGGACAATTTAGGTTCACCCCTCCACTTT
cdr3_aa: CASRYRDNLGSPLHF
d_call: -
v_call: TRBV2
clone_size: once
j_call: TRBJ1-6

cdr3_nt: TGTGCCAGCAGCTACGGGACAGGGGGCTTAAAATCAGATACGCAGTATTTT
cdr3_aa: CASSYGTGGLKSDTQYF
d_call: TRBD1
v_call: TRBV5-8
clone_size: -
j_call: TRBJ2-3

cdr3_nt: TGTGCCAGCAGCCAATACCCCGGGGAGGGCGCCACAGATACGCAGTATTTT
cdr3_aa: CASSQYPGEGATDTQYF
d_call: TRBD2
v_call: TRBV4-2
clone_size: -
j_call: TRBJ2-3

cdr3_nt: TGTGCCTGGAGAGAAGGGGGAAGCGGTGAAGCTTTCTTT
cdr3_aa: CAWREGGSGEAFF
d_call: -
v_call: TRBV30
clone_size: once
j_call: TRBJ1-1

cdr3_nt: TGCGCCAGCAGTCGTGGTGGACTTAATGAAAAACTGTTTTTT
cdr3_aa: CASSRGGLNEKLFF
d_call: -
v_call: TRBV5-1
clone_size: -
j_call: TRBJ1-4

cdr3_nt: TGCGCCAGCAGCTTAACAGGCGCAAATCAGCCCCAGCATTTT
cdr3_aa: CASSLTGANQPQHF
d_call: -
v_call: TRBV5-1
clone_size: -
j_call: TRBJ1-5

cdr3_nt: TGTGCCAGCAACGGGGAGATCAATCAGCCCCAGCATTTT
cdr3_aa: CASNGEINQPQHF
d_call: -
v_call: TRBV2
clone_size: -
j_call: TRBJ1-5

cdr3_nt: TGTGCCTGGAGCGGGGACAGGAGCGGCTACGAGCAGTACTTC
cdr3_aa: CAWSGDRSGYEQYF
d_call: TRBD1
v_call: TRBV30
clone_size: -
j_call: TRBJ2-7

cdr3_nt: TGTGCCAGCAGCTTGAGTGGTAGCGGGAGAGTTACGCAGTATTTT
cdr3_aa: CASSLSGSGRVTQYF
d_call: TRBD2
v_call: TRBV5-4
clone_size: few
j_call: TRBJ2-3

cdr3_nt: TGTGCCTGGAGTGTAGCTACGGATGGCTACACCTTC
cdr3_aa: CAWSVATDGYTF
d_call: -
v_call: TRBV30
clone_size: once
j_call: TRBJ1-2

cdr3_nt: TGTGCCAGCTCACCAACTAGCACAGATACGCAGTATTTT
cdr3_aa: CASSPTSTDTQYF
d_call: -
v_call: TRBV18
clone_size: -
j_call: TRBJ2-3

cdr3_nt: TGTGCCAGCAGCGGGCGCCTAGCGGGAGGAAGGAATGAGCAGTTCTTC
cdr3_aa: CASSGRLAGGRNEQFF
d_call: TRBD2
v_call: TRBV5-6
clone_size: -
j_call: TRBJ2-1

cdr3_nt: TGTGCTAGTGGTTTGGTATCCAGGGGCTTAGGAGGTCGTTCTGGAAACACCATATATTTT
cdr3_aa: CASGLVSRGLGGRSGNTIYF
d_call: -
v_call: TRBV12-5
clone_size: -
j_call: TRBJ1-3

cdr3_nt: TGCAGCGTCCTAAGACAGGGGGGAGTCACTGAAGCTTTCTTT
cdr3_aa: CSVLRQGGVTEAFF
d_call: TRBD1
v_call: TRBV29-1
clone_size: -
j_call: TRBJ1-1

cdr3_nt: TGTGCCAGCAGCTTCCCCCGCGCGGGAGGGCCCAGTGAGCAGTTCTTC
cdr3_aa: CASSFPRAGGPSEQFF
d_call: TRBD2
v_call: TRBV7-6
clone_size: -
j_call: TRBJ2-1

cdr3_nt: TGTGCCATCAGTGTGCTAGCGGGAGCCTACGAGCAGTACTTC
cdr3_aa: CAISVLAGAYEQYF
d_call: TRBD2
v_call: TRBV10-3
clone_size: -
j_call: TRBJ2-7

cdr3_nt: TGTGCCAGCAGCGAAAGACTAGCCCCGGATACGCAGTATTTT
cdr3_aa: CASSERLAPDTQYF
d_call: TRBD2
v_call: TRBV9
clone_size: -
j_call: TRBJ2-3

cdr3_nt: TGCGCCAGCAGCCTCACGGTTTCAGATACGCAGTATTTT
cdr3_aa: CASSLTVSDTQYF
d_call: -
v_call: TRBV23-1
clone_size: -
j_call: TRBJ2-3

cdr3_nt: TGTGCCAGCAGCTTATTCAGGGAATTTGGTGAGACCCAGTACTTC
cdr3_aa: CASSLFREFGETQYF
d_call: -
v_call: TRBV11-2
clone_size: -
j_call: TRBJ2-5

cdr3_nt: TGTGCCAGCAGCTTAGTCAACCAAGGGACAGCGGGCTACACCTTC
cdr3_aa: CASSLVNQGTAGYTF
d_call: TRBD1
v_call: TRBV11-2
clone_size: -
j_call: TRBJ1-2

cdr3_nt: TGTGCCAGCAGCCAAGAAATAGACATTCGGACAGGGATCTATGGCTACACCTTC
cdr3_aa: CASSQEIDIRTGIYGYTF
d_call: TRBD1
v_call: TRBV14
clone_size: -
j_call: TRBJ1-2

cdr3_nt: TGTGCCAGCAGTGATCTATCAGGGTTTCGCGGTGGCTACACCTTC
cdr3_aa: CASSDLSGFRGGYTF
d_call: -
v_call: TRBV2
clone_size: medium-sized
j_call: TRBJ1-2

cdr3_nt: TGCAGCGTTGAAGGCGGGAGGCACTACAATGAGCAGTTCTTC
cdr3_aa: CSVEGGRHYNEQFF
d_call: TRBD2
v_call: TRBV29-1
clone_size: -
j_call: TRBJ2-1

cdr3_nt: TGTGCCAGCAGTCTCCCGGGACTCCTATTGAACACTGAAGCTTTCTTT
cdr3_aa: CASSLPGLLLNTEAFF
d_call: -
v_call: TRBV28
clone_size: -
j_call: TRBJ1-1

cdr3_nt: TGTGCCAGCAGCTTGAGTTGGGCAGGCCCTAACTATGGCTACACCTTC
cdr3_aa: CASSLSWAGPNYGYTF
d_call: -
v_call: TRBV5-5
clone_size: -
j_call: TRBJ1-2